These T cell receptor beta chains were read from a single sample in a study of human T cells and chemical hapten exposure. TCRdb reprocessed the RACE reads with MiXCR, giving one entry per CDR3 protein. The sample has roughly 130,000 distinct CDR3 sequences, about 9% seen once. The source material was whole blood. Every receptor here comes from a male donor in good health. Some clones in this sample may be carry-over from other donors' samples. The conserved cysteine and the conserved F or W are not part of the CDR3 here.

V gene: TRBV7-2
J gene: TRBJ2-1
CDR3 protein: ASSLPDEQF

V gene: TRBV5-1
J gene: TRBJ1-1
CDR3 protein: ASSLGVGTEAF

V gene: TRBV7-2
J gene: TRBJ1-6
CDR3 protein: ASSFRPDNSPLH

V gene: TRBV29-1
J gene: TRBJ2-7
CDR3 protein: SGTGTGASYEQY

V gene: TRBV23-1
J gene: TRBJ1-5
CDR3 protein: ASKGTSQPQH

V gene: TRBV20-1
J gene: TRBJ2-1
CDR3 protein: SAHRPNYNEQF

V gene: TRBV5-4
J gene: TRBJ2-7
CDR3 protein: ASSRDRGTYEQY

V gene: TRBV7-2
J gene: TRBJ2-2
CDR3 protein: ASSISGSTGELF

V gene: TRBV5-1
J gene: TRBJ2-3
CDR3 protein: ASSLTGAEDTQY

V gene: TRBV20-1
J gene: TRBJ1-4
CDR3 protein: SASLGLRGTNEKLF

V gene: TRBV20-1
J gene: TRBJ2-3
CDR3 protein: SARDRGGGPDTQY

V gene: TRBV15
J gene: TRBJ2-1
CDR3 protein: ATSWTSGRYASYNEQF

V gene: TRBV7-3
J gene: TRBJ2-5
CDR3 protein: ASSLSTGGPEETQY

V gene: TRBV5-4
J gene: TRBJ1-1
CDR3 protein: ASSSALSTEAF

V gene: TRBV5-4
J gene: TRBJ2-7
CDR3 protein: ASSAQGGNEQY

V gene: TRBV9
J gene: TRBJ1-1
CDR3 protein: ASSPQQGLNTEAF

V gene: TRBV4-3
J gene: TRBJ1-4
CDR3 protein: ASSQDPATNEKLF

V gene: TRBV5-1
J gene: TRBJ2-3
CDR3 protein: ASSVQGASTDTQY

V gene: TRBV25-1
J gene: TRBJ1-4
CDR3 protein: ASSEDGRGRNEKLF

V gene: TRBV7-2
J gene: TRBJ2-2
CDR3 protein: ASRPLGLTGDTGELF